A selection of T cell receptor beta chains follows, all from one sample in a study of early stage breast cancer tumors. The table came from immunoSEQ multiplex PCR; TCRdb's copy has only in-frame clones and leaves some out. Here the sample spans tens of thousands of clones, 72% being singletons. Source material: blood. The source of these receptors is a person in their fifties with breast cancer. CDR3s include the opening cysteine and the closing phenylalanine or tryptophan. D genes are given only for firm matches. Size tells how often a clone was seen (once, few, many) or the class of an expanded clone, and some rows leave it out.

CDR3	DNA	J	size	V	D
CSVASSYYEQYF	TGCAGCGTTGCATCATCATACTACGAGCAGTACTTC	TRBJ2-7	.	TRBV29-1	.
CASSPRGGGEKLFF	TGTGCCAGCTCACCACGAGGGGGCGGTGAAAAACTGTTTTTT	TRBJ1-4	.	TRBV18	TRBD1
CASRTLRSELGGNTIYF	TGTGCCAGCCGGACACTGAGGTCCGAGTTGGGTGGAAACACCATATATTTT	TRBJ1-3	few	TRBV19	.
CASSLGTPNTEAFF	TGTGCCAGCAGCCTAGGGACACCGAACACTGAAGCTTTCTTT	TRBJ1-1	.	TRBV7-2	.
CASSQTDTQYF	TGTGCCAGCAGCCAGACAGATACGCAGTATTTT	TRBJ2-3	few	TRBV6-1	.
CASSLGGRAVDTQYF	TGTGCCAGCAGCTTAGGCGGGAGGGCCGTAGATACGCAGTATTTT	TRBJ2-3	.	TRBV7-2	TRBD2
CASSSIVLRADTQYF	TGTGCCAGCAGCTCGATAGTACTAAGGGCAGATACGCAGTATTTT	TRBJ2-3	.	TRBV7-2	.
CAWSVRRPSGNTIYF	TGTGCCTGGAGTGTACGCCGTCCATCAGGAAACACCATATATTTT	TRBJ1-3	.	TRBV30	.
CASSPRWSQETQYF	TGTGCCAGTAGCCCTCGGTGGAGCCAGGAGACCCAGTACTTC	TRBJ2-5	.	TRBV19	.
CASSLVSGPSSYNEQFF	TGTGCCAGCAGCTTGGTTAGCGGGCCGAGCTCCTACAATGAGCAGTTCTTC	TRBJ2-1	once	TRBV5-6	TRBD2
CASSLDAGRSYEQYF	TGTGCCAGCAGTTTGGACGCAGGTCGATCCTACGAGCAGTACTTC	TRBJ2-7	few	TRBV28	.
CAWSLSGGAGNQPQHF	TGTGCCTGGAGCCTTAGTGGAGGGGCCGGCAATCAGCCCCAGCATTTT	TRBJ1-5	.	TRBV30	.
CASSVGGSQPQHF	TGTGCCAGCAGCGTAGGGGGTTCACAGCCCCAGCATTTT	TRBJ1-5	.	TRBV9	.
CASSDGTAGYEQFF	TGTGCCAGCAGCGACGGGACGGCGGGCTATGAGCAGTTCTTC	TRBJ2-1	.	TRBV9	.
CASTVGTATYNEQFF	TGTGCCAGCACCGTTGGGACAGCAACATACAATGAGCAGTTCTTC	TRBJ2-1	once	TRBV6-1	TRBD1
CASGISGRINEQFF	TGTGCCAGCGGGATCAGCGGGAGGATCAATGAGCAGTTCTTC	TRBJ2-1	few	TRBV6-1	TRBD2
CASSLQSGEQFF	TGTGCCAGCAGTTTACAAAGCGGTGAGCAGTTCTTC	TRBJ2-1	few	TRBV27	.
CASSTGRNQPQHF	TGTGCCAGCAGCACGGGGAGGAATCAGCCCCAGCATTTT	TRBJ1-5	.	TRBV27	.
CASSLSGSSYEQYF	TGCGCCAGCAGCCTTAGCGGGAGCTCCTACGAGCAGTACTTC	TRBJ2-7	.	TRBV5-1	TRBD2
CASSPSGGGAFF	TGTGCCAGCAGCCCCAGTGGCGGTGGAGCTTTCTTT	TRBJ1-1	few	TRBV14	.
CASSASGTVYNEQFF	TGTGCCAGCAGCGCGTCCGGGACGGTCTACAATGAGCAGTTCTTC	TRBJ2-1	.	TRBV9	.
CASSYSRGSEAFF	TGTGCCAGCAGTTACTCGAGAGGTAGTGAAGCTTTCTTT	TRBJ1-1	.	TRBV6-5	.
CSAPSDTQYF	TGCAGTGCCCCATCAGATACGCAGTATTTT	TRBJ2-3	.	TRBV20-1	.
CASSFPQGGGYTF	TGTGCCAGCAGCTTCCCCCAAGGGGGGGGCTACACCTTC	TRBJ1-2	few	TRBV7-3	.